Here is one T cell receptor beta chain with its context. The source of the sample is a study of blood T cell repertoires in COVID-19. Turning to the study itself: Samples of COVID-19 (acute and convalescent) were obtained from the United States, Italy and Spain. From T cells, B-cell-depleted T cells, or PBMCs came the material, which was cDNA or gDNA.

Authors' methods: Estimation of nucleated cell counts was performed using reference gene primer amplification. TCRdb's table, derived via immunoSEQ multiplex PCR, lists solely in-frame clones and lacks some. That table supplies the V and J calls and clone size; D and trimming were determined from the DNA. Of about 42,000 clones in the sample, 65% to 80% were seen once. The CDR3 spans 15 residues. Per germline, CDR1 SGDLS and CDR2 YYNGEE. J gave up 4 bases and V 4 bases, and 9 bases lay outside the gene matches. This receptor was taken from a man aged 80 or over with acute or convalescent COVID-19. The sample taken for sequencing was peripheral blood. The chain has TRBV9 and TRBJ2-5; 8 bases map to TRBD2. CDR3 nucleotide sequence: TGTGCCAGCAGCCGGGCGGGGGGATCTGTAGAGACCCAGTACTTC. It translates to CASSRAGGSVETQYF. The variable domain in full, with the rest retrieved from reference TRBV9 and TRBJ2-5, is DSGVTQTPKHLITATGQRVTLRCSPRSGDLSVYWYQQSLDQGLQFLIQYYNGEERAKGNILERFSAQQFPDLHSELNLSSLELGDSALYFCASSRAGGSVETQYFGPGTRLLVL.